The clone carrying this TCR beta chain was seen a handful of times. What it binds is not known. TCRdb analysed the reads with MiXCR anew, one entry per CDR3 protein. The table lists under 850,000 distinct CDR3 sequences, around a third of them singletons. After removal of 2 bases from V and 5 bases from J, the junction contained 5 bases not matched to a gene. The CDR3 is 17 residues long. Per germline, CDR1 MDHEN and CDR2 SYDVKM. The data stem from a study of T cell repertoires in cytomegalovirus infection. Notes on the study in general: CMV carriers having the relevant HLA were flagged by cumulative public TCR beta family frequency.

The sample here was cultured PBMCs, taken from culture after CMV antigen stimulation. The chain joins TRBV28 to TRBJ2-3, with 15 bases matching TRBD2. This TCR was recovered from a human donor in good health (CMV status not recorded). Some clones in this sample may be carry-over from other donors' samples. The CDR3 nucleotides are TGTGCCAGCAGTTTAACCTTGGGACTAGCGGGAGGAGATACGCAGTATTTT. Translation: CASSLTLGLAGGDTQYF.